This passage covers 15 T cell receptor beta chains from one sample sequenced in a study of blood T cell repertoires in COVID-19. The protocol was immunoSEQ multiplex PCR, while the TCRdb copy is restricted to in-frame clones and leaves out a portion. The table records more than 150,000 clones, more than 75% of them present only once. Sequenced: PBMCs or T cells enriched from blood (not recorded which). The receptors here all came from a woman between 50 and 59 years old who had recovered from COVID-19.

J is TRBJ1-1 and V is TRBV11-3, with D uncertain. The germline V gene encodes CDR1 SGHNT and CDR2 YENEEA. The CDR3 spans 13 residues. Trimming removed 2 bases from V and 9 bases from J, with 13 bases in between. The CDR3 coding sequence is TGTGCCAGCAGCTTATTAACGGGAACTAAAGCTTTCTTT. This sequence encodes CASSLLTGTKAFF.

The chain carries TRBV13 and TRBJ1-5, with 7 bases lining up with TRBD1. Germline V CDR1 and CDR2: PRHDT, FYEKMQ (reference sequence). The CDR3 consists of 14 residues. Trimming cost V 5 bases and J 3 bases; bases outside gene matches: 4. The CDR3 sequence is CASSPGQANQPQHF. DNA of the CDR3: TGTGCCAGCAGCCCTGGACAGGCCAATCAGCCCCAGCATTTT.

The chain employs TRBV28 and TRBJ2-5; tentatively, D is TRBD1 (6 bases). The V gene's germline CDR1 is MDHEN and CDR2 SYDVKM. The CDR3 consists of 15 residues. Between the trimmed V and J ends, which lost 6 bases and 5 bases, there was a span of 19 bases. As DNA, the CDR3 is TGTGCCAGCAGCCCCCAGGGGTTGGTTGGGGAGACCCAGTACTTC. Translating it yields CASSPQGLVGETQYF.

The rearrangement uses TRBV6-5 and TRBJ2-7, with D possibly TRBD1 on 6 matching bases. The V and J ends lost 6 bases and 3 bases respectively, with 18 bases between them. This CDR3 spans 15 amino acids. Germline V lookup: CDR1 MNHEY, CDR2 SVGAGI. The CDR3 is CASRNTGTLSYEQYF. CDR3 nucleotides: TGTGCCAGCAGAAACACCGGGACATTAAGCTACGAGCAGTACTTC.

The genes are TRBV28 and TRBJ1-1; D is ambiguous. CDR1 is MDHEN and CDR2 is SYDVKM in the germline V gene. V lost 3 bases to trimming and J lost 6 bases, with 11 bases between them. The CDR3 spans 13 residues. CDR3: CASSFYGFAEAFF. In nucleotides, the CDR3 is TGTGCCAGCAGTTTTTACGGGTTCGCTGAAGCTTTCTTT.

The J gene is TRBJ1-6, the V gene TRBV28; 7 positions agree with TRBD1. After removal of 7 bases from V and 5 bases from J, the junction contained 8 bases not matched to a gene. Germline CDR1 is MDHEN and CDR2 is SYDVKM. This CDR3 is built from 15 residues. The CDR3 is CASTALGTDNSPLHF. The DNA for the CDR3 is TGTGCCAGCACCGCGCTCGGGACAGATAATTCACCCCTCCACTTT. Combining the CDR3 with reference TRBV28 and TRBJ1-6 gives the whole variable domain DVKVTQSSRYLVKRTGEKVFLECVQDMDHENMFWYRQDPGLGLRLIYFSYDVKMKEKGDIPEGYSVSREKKERFSLILESASTNQTSMYLCASTALGTDNSPLHFGNGTRLTVT.

The chain uses TRBV5-1 and TRBJ2-5; 8 bases agree with TRBD1. Per the germline V gene, CDR1 is SGHRS and CDR2 is YFSETQ. This CDR3 comprises 16 residues. The V segment lost 3 bases and the J segment 5 bases; nucleotides outside the gene matches: 12. The CDR3 region is CASSWGTGQGLETQYF. The CDR3 nucleotides are TGCGCCAGCAGCTGGGGAACCGGACAGGGTCTGGAGACCCAGTACTTC.

The chain combines TRBV3-1 (or the pseudogene TRBV3-2) with TRBJ2-3; a possible D gene is TRBD1 (5 bases). With 2 bases removed from V and 0 bases from J, the gap between germline ends came to 21 bases. The CDR3 length is 19 residues. The germline V gene has CDR1 LGHDT and CDR2 YNNKEL (reference sequence). CDR3 protein: CASSQSQLGTGPSTDTQYF. CDR3 sequence (DNA): TGTGCCAGCAGCCAATCGCAGCTTGGTACAGGCCCTAGCACAGATACGCAGTATTTT.

CDR3: CASSTTSGTDTQYF. The CDR3 DNA is TGTGCCAGCAGTACAACTAGCGGGACAGATACGCAGTATTTT. The gene calls are TRBV28 and TRBJ2-3; TRBD2 aligns across 9 bases. This CDR3 has 14 residues. CDR1 and CDR2 (germline): MDHEN, SYDVKM. Unmatched junction bases numbered 3, after V lost 5 bases and J lost 3 bases.

This rearrangement joins TRBV19 to TRBJ2-1, with 8 positions matching TRBD2. Germline-derived CDR1 and CDR2 are LNHDA and SQIVND (reference sequence). The CDR3 is 14 residues long. V lost 4 bases to trimming and J lost 7 bases; unmatched junction nucleotides: 6. CDR3 bases: TGTGCCAGTAGTACCGGGACTAGGTATAATGAGCAGTTCTTC. It encodes CASSTGTRYNEQFF. Combining the CDR3 with reference TRBV19 and TRBJ2-1 gives the whole variable domain DGGITQSPKYLFRKEGQNVTLSCEQNLNHDAMYWYRQDPGQGLRLIYYSQIVNDFQKGDIAEGYSVSREKKESFPLTVTSAQKNPTAFYLCASSTGTRYNEQFFGPGTRLTVL.

The CDR3 sequence is CASSALAGSTDTQYF. The CDR3 DNA reads as TGTGCCAGCAGCGCGCTAGCGGGGTCCACAGATACGCAGTATTTT. This chain links TRBV6-5 with TRBJ2-3; 9 positions match TRBD2. The junction had 6 bases not matched to a gene; V was cut back by 6 bases and J by 2 bases. This CDR3 has 15 amino acids. In germline, CDR1 is MNHEY, CDR2 SVGAGI.

The chain has TRBV19 and TRBJ1-2, with 8 bases aligning to TRBD1. CDR3 size: 15 residues. The junction had 5 bases not matched to a gene; V was cut back by 3 bases and J by 2 bases. CDR1 LNHDA and CDR2 SQIVND come from the germline V gene (reference sequence). CDR3 amino acids: CASSIEGQGNYGYTF. CDR3 coding DNA: TGTGCCAGTAGTATCGAAGGACAGGGAAACTATGGCTACACCTTC.

V is TRBV6-5 and J is TRBJ2-5; D is possibly TRBD1 (5 bases). Trimming removed 1 base from V and 4 bases from J, with 7 bases in between. Per germline, CDR1 MNHEY and CDR2 SVGAGI. This CDR3 has 13 amino acids. The CDR3 spells CASSYLTGETQYF. DNA for the CDR3: TGTGCCAGCAGTTACTTAACAGGAGAGACCCAGTACTTC.

The rearrangement links TRBV9 to TRBJ1-3; 8 bases agree with TRBD1. V dropped 2 bases and J dropped 0; count of bases not matched to a gene: 7. The germline gives CDR1 SGDLS, CDR2 YYNGEE. The CDR3 sequence is 17 residues long. This CDR3 is CASSVFGQGLSGNTIYF. The CDR3 DNA sequence: TGTGCCAGCAGCGTTTTCGGACAGGGCCTCTCTGGAAACACCATATATTTT.

The chain combines TRBV11-1 with TRBJ2-5; 11 bases fit TRBD2. The CDR3 is made up of 15 amino acids. The V gene end was trimmed by 5 bases and the J gene end by 2 bases; junction bases not matched to a gene: 4. Germline assignment: CDR1 SGHAT and CDR2 FQDESV (reference sequence). In DNA, the CDR3 is TGTGCCAGCAGCGTCGGGACTAGCGGACAAGAGACCCAGTACTTC. Translated: CASSVGTSGQETQYF.